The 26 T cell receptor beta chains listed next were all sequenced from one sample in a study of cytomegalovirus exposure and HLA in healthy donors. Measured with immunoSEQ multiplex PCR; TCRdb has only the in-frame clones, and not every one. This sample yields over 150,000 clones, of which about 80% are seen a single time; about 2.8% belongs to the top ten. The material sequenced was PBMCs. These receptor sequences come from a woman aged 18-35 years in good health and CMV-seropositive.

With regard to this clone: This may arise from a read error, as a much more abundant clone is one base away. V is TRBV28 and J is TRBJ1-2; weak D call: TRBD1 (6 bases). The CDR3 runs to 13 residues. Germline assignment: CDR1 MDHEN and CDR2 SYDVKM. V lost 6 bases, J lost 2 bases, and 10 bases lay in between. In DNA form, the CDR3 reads TGTGCCAGCAGCCAAGGACAGAACTATGGCTACACCTTC. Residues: CASSQGQNYGYTF.

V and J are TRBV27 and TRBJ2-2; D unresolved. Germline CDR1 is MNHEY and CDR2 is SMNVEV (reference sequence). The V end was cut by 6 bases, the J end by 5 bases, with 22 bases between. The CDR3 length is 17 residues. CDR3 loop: CASRPIIGAPLTGELFF. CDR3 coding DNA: TGTGCCAGCAGACCTATCATTGGTGCCCCCTTGACCGGGGAGCTGTTTTTT.

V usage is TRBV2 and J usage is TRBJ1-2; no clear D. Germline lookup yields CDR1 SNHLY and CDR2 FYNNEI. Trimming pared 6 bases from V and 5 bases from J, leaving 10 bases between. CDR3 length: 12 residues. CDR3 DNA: TGTGCCAGCAGCCCGGTGACATATGGCTACACCTTC. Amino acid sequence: CASSPVTYGYTF.

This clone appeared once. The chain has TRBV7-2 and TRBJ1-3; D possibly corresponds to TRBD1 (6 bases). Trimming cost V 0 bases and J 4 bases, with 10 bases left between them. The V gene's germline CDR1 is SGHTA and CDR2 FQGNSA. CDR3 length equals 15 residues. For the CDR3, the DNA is TGTGCCAGCAGCTTAGCTACAGGGACGGGAAACACCATATATTTT. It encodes CASSLATGTGNTIYF.

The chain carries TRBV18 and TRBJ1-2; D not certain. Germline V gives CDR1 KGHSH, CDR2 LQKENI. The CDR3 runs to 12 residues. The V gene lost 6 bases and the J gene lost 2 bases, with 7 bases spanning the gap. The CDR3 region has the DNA TGTGCCAGCTCCAACATGAACTATGGCTACACCTTC. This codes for CASSNMNYGYTF.

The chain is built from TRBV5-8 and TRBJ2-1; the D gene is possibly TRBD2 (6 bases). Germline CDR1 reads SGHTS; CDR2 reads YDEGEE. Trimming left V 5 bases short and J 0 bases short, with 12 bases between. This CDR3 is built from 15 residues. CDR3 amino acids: CASRSGTSSYNEQFF. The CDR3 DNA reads TGTGCCAGCAGGTCCGGGACTTCCTCCTACAATGAGCAGTTCTTC.

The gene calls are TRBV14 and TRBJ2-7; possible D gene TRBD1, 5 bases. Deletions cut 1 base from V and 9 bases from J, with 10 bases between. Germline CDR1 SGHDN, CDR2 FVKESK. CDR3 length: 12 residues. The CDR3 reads CASSQVLGVQYF. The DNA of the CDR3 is TGTGCCAGCAGCCAAGTTTTAGGGGTGCAGTACTTC. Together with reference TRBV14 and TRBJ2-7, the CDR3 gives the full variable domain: EAGVTQFPSHSVIEKGQTVTLRCDPISGHDNLYWYRRVMGKEIKFLLHFVKESKQDESGMPNNRFLAERTGGTYSTLKVQPAELEDSGVYFCASSQVLGVQYFGPGTRLTVT.

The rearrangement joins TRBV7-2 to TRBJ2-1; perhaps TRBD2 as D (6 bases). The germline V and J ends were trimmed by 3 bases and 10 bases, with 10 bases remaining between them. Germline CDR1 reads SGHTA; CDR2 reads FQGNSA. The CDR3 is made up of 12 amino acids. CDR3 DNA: TGTGCCAGCAGCTTCGGGGGTTGGGAGCAGTTCTTC. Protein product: CASSFGGWEQFF.

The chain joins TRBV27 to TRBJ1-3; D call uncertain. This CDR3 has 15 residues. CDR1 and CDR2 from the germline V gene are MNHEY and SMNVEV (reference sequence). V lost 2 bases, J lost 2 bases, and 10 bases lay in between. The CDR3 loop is CASSLRGRAGNTIYF. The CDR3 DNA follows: TGTGCCAGCAGTTTACGGGGTCGGGCTGGAAACACCATATATTTT.

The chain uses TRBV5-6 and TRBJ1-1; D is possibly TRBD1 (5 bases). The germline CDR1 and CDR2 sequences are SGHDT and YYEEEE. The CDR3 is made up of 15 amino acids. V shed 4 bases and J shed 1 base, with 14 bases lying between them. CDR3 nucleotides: TGTGCCAGCAGCCAACCAACGACAGAGAACACTGAAGCTTTCTTT. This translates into CASSQPTTENTEAFF.

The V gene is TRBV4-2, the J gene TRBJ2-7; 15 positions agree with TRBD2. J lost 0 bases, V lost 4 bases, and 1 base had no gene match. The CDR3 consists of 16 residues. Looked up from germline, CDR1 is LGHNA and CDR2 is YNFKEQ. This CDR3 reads CASSRTSGGASYEQYF. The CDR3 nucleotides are TGTGCCAGCAGCCGGACTAGCGGGGGGGCCTCCTACGAGCAGTACTTC.

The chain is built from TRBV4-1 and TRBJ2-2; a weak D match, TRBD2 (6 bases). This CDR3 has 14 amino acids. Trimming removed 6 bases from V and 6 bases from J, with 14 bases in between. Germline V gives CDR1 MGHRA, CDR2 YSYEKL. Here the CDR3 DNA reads TGCGCCAGCAGGGCCGGAGGGCAGGCCGGGGAGCTGTTTTTT. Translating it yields CASRAGGQAGELFF.

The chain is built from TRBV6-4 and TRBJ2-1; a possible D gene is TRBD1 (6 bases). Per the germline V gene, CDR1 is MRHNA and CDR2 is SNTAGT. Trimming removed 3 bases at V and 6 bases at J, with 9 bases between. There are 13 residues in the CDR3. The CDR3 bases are TGTGCCAGCAGTGAAACAGGGACCAATGAGCAGTTCTTC. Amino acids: CASSETGTNEQFF.

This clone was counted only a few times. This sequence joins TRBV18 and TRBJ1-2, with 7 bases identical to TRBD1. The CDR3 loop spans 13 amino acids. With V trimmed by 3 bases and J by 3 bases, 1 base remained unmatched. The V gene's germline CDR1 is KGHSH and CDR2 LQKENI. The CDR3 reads CASSPGTDYGYTF. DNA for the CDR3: TGTGCCAGCTCACCCGGGACAGACTATGGCTACACCTTC.

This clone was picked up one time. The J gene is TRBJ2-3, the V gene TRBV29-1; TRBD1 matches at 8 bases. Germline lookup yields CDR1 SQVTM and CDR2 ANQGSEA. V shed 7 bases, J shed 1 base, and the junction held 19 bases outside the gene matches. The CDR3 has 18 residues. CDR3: CSGSGGEIYRGRTDTQYF. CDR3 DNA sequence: TGCAGCGGTTCAGGGGGCGAGATTTATAGAGGTCGCACAGATACGCAGTATTTT.

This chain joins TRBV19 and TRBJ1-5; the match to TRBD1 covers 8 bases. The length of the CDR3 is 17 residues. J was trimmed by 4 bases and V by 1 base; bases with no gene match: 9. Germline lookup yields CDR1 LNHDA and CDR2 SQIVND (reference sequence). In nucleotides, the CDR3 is TGTGCCAGTAGTATAGTTCTCGCCAGGGGGCCGAATCAGCCCCAGCATTTT. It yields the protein CASSIVLARGPNQPQHF.

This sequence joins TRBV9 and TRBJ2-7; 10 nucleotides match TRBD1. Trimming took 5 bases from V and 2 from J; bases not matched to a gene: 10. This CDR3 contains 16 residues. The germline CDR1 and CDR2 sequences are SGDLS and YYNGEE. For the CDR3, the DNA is TGTGCCAGCAGTCCGAGGGTCGGGACAGGGGCCTACGAGCAGTACTTC. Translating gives CASSPRVGTGAYEQYF.

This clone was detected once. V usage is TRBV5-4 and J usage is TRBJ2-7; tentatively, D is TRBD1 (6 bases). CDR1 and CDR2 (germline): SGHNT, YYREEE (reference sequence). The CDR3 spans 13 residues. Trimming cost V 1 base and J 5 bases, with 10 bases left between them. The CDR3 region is CASSLLDSDEQYF. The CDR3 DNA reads TGTGCCAGCAGCTTGTTGGACAGCGACGAGCAGTACTTC.

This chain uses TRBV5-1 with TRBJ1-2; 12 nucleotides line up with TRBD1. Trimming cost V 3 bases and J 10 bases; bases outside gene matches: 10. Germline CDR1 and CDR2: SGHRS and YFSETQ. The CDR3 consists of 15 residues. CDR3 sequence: CASSSTTGTGGVYTF. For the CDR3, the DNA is TGCGCCAGCAGCTCAACAACCGGGACAGGGGGCGTCTACACCTTC.

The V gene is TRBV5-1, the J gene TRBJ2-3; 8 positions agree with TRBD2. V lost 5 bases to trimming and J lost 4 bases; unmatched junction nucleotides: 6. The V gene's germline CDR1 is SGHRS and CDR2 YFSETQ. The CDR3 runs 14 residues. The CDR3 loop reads CASSYAGGPDTQYF. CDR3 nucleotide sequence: TGCGCCAGCAGTTATGCGGGGGGCCCAGATACGCAGTATTTT. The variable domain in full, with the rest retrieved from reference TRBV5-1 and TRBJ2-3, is KAGVTQTPRYLIKTRGQQVTLSCSPISGHRSVSWYQQTPGQGLQFLFEYFSETQRNKGNFPGRFSGRQFSNSRSEMNVSTLELGDSALYLCASSYAGGPDTQYFGPGTRLTVL.

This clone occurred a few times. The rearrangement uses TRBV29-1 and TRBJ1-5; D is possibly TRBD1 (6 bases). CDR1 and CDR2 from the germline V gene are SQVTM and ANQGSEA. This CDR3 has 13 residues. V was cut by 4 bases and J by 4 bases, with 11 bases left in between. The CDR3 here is CSVARDTNQPQHF. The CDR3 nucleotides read TGCAGCGTTGCCCGGGACACTAATCAGCCCCAGCATTTT.

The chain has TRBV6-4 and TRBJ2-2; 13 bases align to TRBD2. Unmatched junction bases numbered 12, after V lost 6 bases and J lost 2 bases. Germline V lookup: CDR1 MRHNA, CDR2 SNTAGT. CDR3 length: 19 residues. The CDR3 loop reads CASSRRTSGGQTNTGELFF. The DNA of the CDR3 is TGTGCCAGCAGCCGTAGGACTAGCGGGGGCCAAACAAACACCGGGGAGCTGTTTTTT.

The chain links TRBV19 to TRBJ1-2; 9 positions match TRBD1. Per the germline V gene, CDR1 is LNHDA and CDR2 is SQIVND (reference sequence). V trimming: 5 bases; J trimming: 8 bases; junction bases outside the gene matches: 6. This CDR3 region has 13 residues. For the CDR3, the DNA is TGTGCCAGTAGTCCGGGGACAGGGAAAGGCTACACCTTC. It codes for CASSPGTGKGYTF.

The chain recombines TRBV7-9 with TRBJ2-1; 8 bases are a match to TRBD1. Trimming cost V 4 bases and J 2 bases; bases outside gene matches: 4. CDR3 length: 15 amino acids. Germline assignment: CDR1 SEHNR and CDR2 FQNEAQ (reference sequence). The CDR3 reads CASSSRTGPYNEQFF. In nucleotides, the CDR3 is TGTGCCAGCAGCTCCCGGACAGGGCCCTACAATGAGCAGTTCTTC.

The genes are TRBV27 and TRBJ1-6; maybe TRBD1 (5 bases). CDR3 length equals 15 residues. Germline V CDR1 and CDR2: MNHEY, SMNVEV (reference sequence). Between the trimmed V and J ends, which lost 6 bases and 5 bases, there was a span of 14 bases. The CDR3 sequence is CASRAGGGHNSPLHF. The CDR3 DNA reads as TGTGCCAGCAGGGCTGGGGGGGGTCATAATTCACCCCTCCACTTT.

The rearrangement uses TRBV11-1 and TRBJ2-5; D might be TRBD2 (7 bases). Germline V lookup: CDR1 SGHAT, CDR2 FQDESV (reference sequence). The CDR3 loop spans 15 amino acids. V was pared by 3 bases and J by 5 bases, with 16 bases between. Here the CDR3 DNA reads TGTGCCAGCAGCTTTGGGCGGGGGCACCTGGAGACCCAGTACTTC. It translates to CASSFGRGHLETQYF.